This T cell receptor (beta chain) was identified in a study of OX40 agonist ivuxolimab in advanced cancers. Study details: The study gave patients intravenous ivuxolimab at 0.01 to 10 mg/kg every 2 weeks.

The assay was immunoSEQ multiplex PCR, and TCRdb's table has in-frame clones only and misses some. The data show about 76,000 clones, with 84% seen just once and around 7.2% held by the top ten. This CDR3 is 17 amino acids long. Trimming cost V 2 bases and J 3 bases, with 20 bases left between them. Germline CDR1 reads SGHDN; CDR2 reads FVKESK. This clone occurred once. Its antigen is undetermined. General study points: CD4+ and CD8+ blood T cells expanded clonally by week 6 at 0.1 to 3.0 mg/kg. Among the least clonally expanded were partial responders at 0.1-3.0 mg/kg.

Blood draws occurred at baseline, cycle 4 day 1, and cycle 7 day 1. This rearrangement joins TRBV14 to TRBJ2-7; TRBD1 or TRBD2 may be the D gene (5 bases each). This specimen was CD4+ or CD8+ T cells sorted from blood, taken in a trial of the OX40 agonist ivuxolimab. This sequence was found in an adult with an advanced solid tumor such as melanoma, head and neck, liver or kidney cancer. The CDR3 bases are TGTGCCAGCAGCCAAAAAAGCAGGGTTATAGGAGGCTACGAGCAGTACTTC. It encodes CASSQKSRVIGGYEQYF.